The present TCR beta chain was sequenced within a study of regulatory T cells in long-lasting Graves disease. Study results and limitations: Shared public clonotypes totalled 2,741 in persistent patients, compared with approximately 970 in new patients.

Through Arm-PCR of CDR3 regions and iRepertoire HTBI primers, TCR beta libraries were built. MiXCR, run by TCRdb on the multiplex PCR reads, gives a single entry per CDR3 protein. The sample records roughly 500,000 distinct CDR3 sequences, around a fifth being singletons. The CDR3 runs 15 residues. J lost 5 bases, V lost 0 bases, and 3 bases had no gene match. Germline CDR1 and CDR2: SEHNR and FQNEAQ (reference sequence). Noted time point: persistent/refractory GD, antithyroid drugs over 5 years with positive TRAb. RNA isolated from PBMCs was used to make the TCR library. This clonotype has just a few counts. The target antigen is unknown.

V usage is TRBV7-9 and J usage is TRBJ2-2, with 7 bases fitting TRBD2. The receptor comes from a female donor with Graves disease. Source: peripheral blood mononuclear cells (PBMCs), taken when the disease was refractory, from a patient treated with antithyroid drugs. Here the CDR3 reads CASSLARAGTGELFF. For the CDR3, the DNA is TGTGCCAGCAGCTTAGCCCGAGCGGGGACCGGGGAGCTGTTTTTT.